The 5 T cell receptor beta chains reported below all come from one sample, sequenced in a study of beta chain features in type 1 diabetes (dated by TCRdb to between 2017 and 2018). To prepare the library, the immunoSEQ multiplex PCR assay was applied. The High Capacity cDNA Reverse Transcription Kit was used to reverse transcribe all of the isolated RNA, meaning that expressed TCRB transcripts were what got sequenced. TCRdb carries this immuneACCESS record with in-frame sequences only. Its versions omit some clonotypes, under half of them owing to an unresolved V gene in the studies checked, with the rest unexplained. Across this sample there are about 150,000 clones, with approximately 10% seen only once. The ten largest account for under 2.5% of the sample. What was sequenced was central memory CD4+ T cells from blood. The receptors shown here come from a man aged 18 to 29 in good health.

This clone has just a few counts. The chain is built from TRBV14 and TRBJ2-5; D might be TRBD1 (5 bases). The CDR3 covers 12 residues. V lost 4 bases and J 5 bases, leaving 8 bases between the germline ends. Germline V gene sequence: CDR1 SGHDN, CDR2 FVKESK. Here the CDR3 reads CASSRKGETQYF. The CDR3 nucleotides are TGTGCCAGCAGCCGGAAGGGGGAGACCCAGTACTTC.

This chain joins TRBV7-2 and TRBJ1-3; D not resolved. The CDR3 contains 13 residues. From germline, CDR1 is SGHTA and CDR2 FQGNSA. V was trimmed by 4 bases and J by 4 bases, leaving 8 bases between them. CDR3 protein: CASSSVTGNTIYF. DNA for the CDR3: TGTGCCAGCAGCTCAGTGACAGGAAACACCATATATTTT. Supplemented by reference TRBV7-2 and TRBJ1-3, the full variable domain reads GAGVSQSPSNKVTEKGKDVELRCDPISGHTALYWYRQSLGQGLEFLIYFQGNSAPDKSGLPSDRFSAERTGGSVSTLTIQRTQQEDSAVYLCASSSVTGNTIYFGEGSWLTVV.

This clone has ten or more counts. The chain is built from TRBV4-3 and TRBJ2-7; unclear D gene. Trimming pared 4 bases from V and 3 bases from J, leaving 10 bases between. This CDR3 region has 13 residues. Per the germline V gene, CDR1 is LGHNA and CDR2 is YSLEER. The CDR3 sequence is CASSRSAGYEQYF. Here the CDR3 DNA reads TGCGCCAGCAGCCGCTCGGCCGGCTACGAGCAGTACTTC.

The chain couples TRBV29-1 to TRBJ2-3; 7 bases are a match to TRBD1. Germline V gives CDR1 SQVTM, CDR2 ANQGSEA. This CDR3 comprises 14 residues. Losses at the gene ends were 2 bases for V and 4 bases for J; bases not matched to a gene: 6. The CDR3 coding sequence is TGCAGCGTTGAAAGAGACAGGGTTCCAGATACGCAGTATTTT. Translated, it gives CSVERDRVPDTQYF.

With respect to this clone: The same CDR3 also results from other DNA sequences found in this sample. The V and J genes are TRBV27 and TRBJ1-5; no definite D call. V was pared by 4 bases and J by 4 bases, with 5 bases between. The germline gives CDR1 MNHEY, CDR2 SMNVEV (reference sequence). This CDR3 comprises 12 residues. CDR3 amino acids: CASSSVNQPQHF. The CDR3 DNA follows: TGTGCCAGCAGTTCTGTGAATCAGCCCCAGCATTTT.